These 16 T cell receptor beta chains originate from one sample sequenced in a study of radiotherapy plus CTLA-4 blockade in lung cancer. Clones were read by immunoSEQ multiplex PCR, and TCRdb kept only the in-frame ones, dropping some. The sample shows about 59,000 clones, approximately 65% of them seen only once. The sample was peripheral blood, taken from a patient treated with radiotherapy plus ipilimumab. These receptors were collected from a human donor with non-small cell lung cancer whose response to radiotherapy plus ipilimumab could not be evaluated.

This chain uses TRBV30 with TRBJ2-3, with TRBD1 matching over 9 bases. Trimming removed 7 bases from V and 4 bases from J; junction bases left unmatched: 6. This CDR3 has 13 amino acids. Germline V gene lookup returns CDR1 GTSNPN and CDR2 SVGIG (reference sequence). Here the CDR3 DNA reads TGTGCCTCTCGTCGGACAGGGGCAGATACGCAGTATTTT. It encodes CASRRTGADTQYF. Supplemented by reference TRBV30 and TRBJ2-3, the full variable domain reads SQTIHQWPATLVQPVGSPLSLECTVEGTSNPNLYWYRQAAGRGLQLLFYSVGIGQISSEVPQNLSASRPQDRQFILSSKKLLLSDSGFYLCASRRTGADTQYFGPGTRLTVL.

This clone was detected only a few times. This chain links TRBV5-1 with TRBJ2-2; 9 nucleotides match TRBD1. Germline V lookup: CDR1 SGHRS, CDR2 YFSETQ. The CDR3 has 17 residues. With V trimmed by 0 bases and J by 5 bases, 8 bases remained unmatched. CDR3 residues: CASSLAEGQGPTGELFF. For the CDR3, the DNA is TGCGCCAGCAGCTTGGCCGAGGGACAGGGACCTACCGGGGAGCTGTTTTTT.

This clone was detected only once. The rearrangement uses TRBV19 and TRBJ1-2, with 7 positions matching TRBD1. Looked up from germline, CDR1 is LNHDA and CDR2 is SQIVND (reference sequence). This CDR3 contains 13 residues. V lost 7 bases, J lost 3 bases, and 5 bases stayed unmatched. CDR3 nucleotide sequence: TGTGCCAGTACGACAGGGAAAGACTATGGCTACACCTTC. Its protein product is CASTTGKDYGYTF.

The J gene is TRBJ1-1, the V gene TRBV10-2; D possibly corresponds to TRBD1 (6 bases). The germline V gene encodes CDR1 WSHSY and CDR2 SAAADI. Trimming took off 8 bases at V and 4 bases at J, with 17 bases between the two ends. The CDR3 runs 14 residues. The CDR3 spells CASGRGGSSTEAFF. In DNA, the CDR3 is TGCGCCAGCGGCCGGGGGGGCTCGAGCACTGAAGCTTTCTTT.

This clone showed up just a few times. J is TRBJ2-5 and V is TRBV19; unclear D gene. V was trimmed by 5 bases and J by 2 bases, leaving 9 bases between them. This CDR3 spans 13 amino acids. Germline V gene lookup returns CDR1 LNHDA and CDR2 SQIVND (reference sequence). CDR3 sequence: CASSRAPQETQYF. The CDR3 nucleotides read TGTGCCAGTAGTCGCGCCCCACAAGAGACCCAGTACTTC.

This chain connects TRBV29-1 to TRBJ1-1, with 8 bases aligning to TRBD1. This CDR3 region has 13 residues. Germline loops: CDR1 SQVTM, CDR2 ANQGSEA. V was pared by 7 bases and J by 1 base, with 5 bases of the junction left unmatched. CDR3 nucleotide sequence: TGCAGCGCTCTAGGGACAGGGAACACTGAAGCTTTCTTT. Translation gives CSALGTGNTEAFF.

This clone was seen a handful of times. CDR3 protein: CASSPGTSGNNEQFF. CDR3 DNA: TGCGCCAGCAGCCCCGGTACTAGCGGGAACAATGAGCAGTTCTTC. This chain uses TRBV5-1 with TRBJ2-1; 10 bases map to TRBD2. There are 15 residues in the CDR3. CDR1 is SGHRS, CDR2 YFSETQ, per germline. J gave up 5 bases and V 4 bases, and 6 bases lay outside the gene matches. Combining the CDR3 with reference TRBV5-1 and TRBJ2-1 gives the whole variable domain KAGVTQTPRYLIKTRGQQVTLSCSPISGHRSVSWYQQTPGQGLQFLFEYFSETQRNKGNFPGRFSGRQFSNSRSEMNVSTLELGDSALYLCASSPGTSGNNEQFFGPGTRLTVL.

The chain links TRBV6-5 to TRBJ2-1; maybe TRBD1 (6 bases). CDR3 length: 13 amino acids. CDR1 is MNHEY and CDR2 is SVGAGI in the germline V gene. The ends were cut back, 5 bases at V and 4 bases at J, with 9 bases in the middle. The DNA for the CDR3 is TGTGCCAGCAGTCCGACAGGTTACAATGAGCAGTTCTTC. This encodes CASSPTGYNEQFF.

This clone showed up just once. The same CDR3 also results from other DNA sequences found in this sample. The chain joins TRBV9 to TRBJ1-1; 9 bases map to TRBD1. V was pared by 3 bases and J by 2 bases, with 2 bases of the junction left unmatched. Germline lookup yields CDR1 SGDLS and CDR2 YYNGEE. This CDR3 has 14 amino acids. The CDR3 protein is CASSGTGGNTEAFF. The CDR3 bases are TGTGCCAGCAGCGGTACAGGGGGCAACACTGAAGCTTTCTTT.

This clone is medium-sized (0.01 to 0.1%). CDR3: CASSSPRGGEDGYTF. The CDR3 bases are TGTGCCAGCAGCTCCCCGCGAGGGGGCGAGGATGGCTACACCTTC. The chain is built from TRBV28 and TRBJ1-2; 7 bases align to TRBD1. The CDR3 sequence is 15 residues long. Unmatched junction bases numbered 13, after V lost 6 bases and J lost 6 bases. Germline V lookup: CDR1 MDHEN, CDR2 SYDVKM.

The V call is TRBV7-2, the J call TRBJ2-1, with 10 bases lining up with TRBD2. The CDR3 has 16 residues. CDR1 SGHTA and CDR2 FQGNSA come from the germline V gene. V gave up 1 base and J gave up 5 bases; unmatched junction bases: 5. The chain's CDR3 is CASSLGWGLANNEQFF. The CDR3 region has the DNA TGTGCCAGCAGCTTAGGGTGGGGACTAGCGAACAATGAGCAGTTCTTC.

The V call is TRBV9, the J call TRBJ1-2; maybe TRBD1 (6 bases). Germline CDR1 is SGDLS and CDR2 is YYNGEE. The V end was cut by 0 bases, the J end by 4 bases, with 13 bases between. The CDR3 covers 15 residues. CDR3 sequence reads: CASSVGNRVAYGYTF. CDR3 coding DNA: TGTGCCAGCAGCGTAGGTAACAGGGTGGCCTATGGCTACACCTTC.

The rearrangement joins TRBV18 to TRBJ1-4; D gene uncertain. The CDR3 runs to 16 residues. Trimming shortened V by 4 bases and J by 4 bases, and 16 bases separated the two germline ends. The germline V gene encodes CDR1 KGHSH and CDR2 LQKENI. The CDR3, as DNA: TGTGCCAGCTCACGACTAAAGACGGAGATTAATGAAAAACTGTTTTTT. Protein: CASSRLKTEINEKLFF. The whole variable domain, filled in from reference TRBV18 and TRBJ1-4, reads NAGVMQNPRHLVRRRGQEARLRCSPMKGHSHVYWYRQLPEEGLKFMVYLQKENIIDESGMPKERFSAEFPKEGPSILRIQQVVRGDSAAYFCASSRLKTEINEKLFFGSGTQLSVL.

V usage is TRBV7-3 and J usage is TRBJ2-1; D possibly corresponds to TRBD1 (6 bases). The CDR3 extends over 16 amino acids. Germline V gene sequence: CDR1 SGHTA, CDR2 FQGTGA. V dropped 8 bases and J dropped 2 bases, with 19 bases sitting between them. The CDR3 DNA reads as TGTGCCAGCGGTTGGGGGCTTGGCAGTGCCTACAATGAGCAGTTCTTC. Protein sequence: CASGWGLGSAYNEQFF.

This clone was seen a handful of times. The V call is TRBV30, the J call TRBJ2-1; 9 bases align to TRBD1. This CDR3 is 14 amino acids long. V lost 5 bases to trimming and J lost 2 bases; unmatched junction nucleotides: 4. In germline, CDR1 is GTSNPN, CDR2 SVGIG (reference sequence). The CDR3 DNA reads TGTGCCTGGGCCGGGACAGGGACCTACAATGAGCAGTTCTTC. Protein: CAWAGTGTYNEQFF.

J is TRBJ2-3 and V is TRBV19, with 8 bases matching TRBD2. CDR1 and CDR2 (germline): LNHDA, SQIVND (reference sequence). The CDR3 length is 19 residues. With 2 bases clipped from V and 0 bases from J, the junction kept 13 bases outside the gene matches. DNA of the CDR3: TGTGCCAGTAGTATACGGCAGGGCGGGAGGACCCCTAGCACAGATACGCAGTATTTT. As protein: CASSIRQGGRTPSTDTQYF.